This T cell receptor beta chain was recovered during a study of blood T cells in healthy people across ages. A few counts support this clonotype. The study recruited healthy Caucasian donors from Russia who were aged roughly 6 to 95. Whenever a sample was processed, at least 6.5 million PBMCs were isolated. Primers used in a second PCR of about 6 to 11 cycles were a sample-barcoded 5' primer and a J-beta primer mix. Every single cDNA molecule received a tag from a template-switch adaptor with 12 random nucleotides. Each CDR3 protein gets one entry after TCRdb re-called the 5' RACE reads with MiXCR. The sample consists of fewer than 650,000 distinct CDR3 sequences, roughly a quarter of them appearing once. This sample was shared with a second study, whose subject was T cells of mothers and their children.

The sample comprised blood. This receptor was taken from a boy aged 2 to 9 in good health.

The CDR3 loop reads CSARGGVQPIGETQYF. CDR3 in DNA: TGCAGTGCTAGGGGCGGGGTGCAACCAATAGGAGAGACCCAGTACTTC. This chain uses TRBV20-1 with TRBJ2-5, with a tentative D call TRBD2 (6 bases). V lost 3 bases to trimming and J lost 4 bases, with 21 bases between them. Germline V CDR1 and CDR2: DFQATT, SNEGSKA (reference sequence). This CDR3 region has 16 residues.